Below are 25 T cell receptor beta chains sequenced from a single sample in a study of cytotoxic CD8 clonotypes in ibrutinib-treated CLL. Produced via immunoSEQ multiplex PCR; TCRdb's table is partial and in-frame only. The table shows 150,000 to 200,000 clones, with over 75% occurring only once. Sequences were derived from PBMCs, sampled at disease progression, from a patient treated with ibrutinib. These receptors came from a human donor with chronic lymphocytic leukemia.

The chain is built from TRBV7-2 and TRBJ1-4; D perhaps matches TRBD1 (6 bases). CDR3 size: 17 residues. Germline V gene sequence: CDR1 SGHTA, CDR2 FQGNSA. The ends were cut back, 5 bases at V and 6 bases at J, with 22 bases in the middle. The CDR3, as DNA: TGTGCCAGCAGCATTGCAGGGGTCGGCAGTGCGGATGAAAAACTGTTTTTT. Residues: CASSIAGVGSADEKLFF.

This chain joins TRBV5-4 and TRBJ2-7; 10 nucleotides match TRBD1. Germline V gives CDR1 SGHNT, CDR2 YYREEE (reference sequence). V lost 1 base to trimming and J lost 6 bases; unmatched junction nucleotides: 7. The CDR3 loop spans 15 amino acids. The CDR3 reads CASSLMGDRGGEQYF. In DNA, the CDR3 is TGTGCCAGCAGCTTGATGGGGGACAGGGGTGGCGAGCAGTACTTC. The variable domain in full, with the rest retrieved from reference TRBV5-4 and TRBJ2-7, is ETGVTQSPTHLIKTRGQQVTLRCSSQSGHNTVSWYQQALGQGPQFIFQYYREEENGRGNFPPRFSGLQFPNYSSELNVNALELDDSALYLCASSLMGDRGGEQYFGPGTRLTVT.

This clone showed up just a few times. In DNA form, the CDR3 reads TGTGCCAGCACGGGAGGCTATGGCTACACCTTC. This encodes CASTGGYGYTF. The chain joins TRBV27 to TRBJ1-2; D is undetermined. The CDR3 runs 11 residues. Trimming removed 7 bases from V and 4 bases from J, with 7 bases in between. Germline CDR1 is MNHEY and CDR2 is SMNVEV (reference sequence).

The DNA for the CDR3 is TGTGCCAGCAGCTTGCAGAGGGCCCAGTACTTC. Protein sequence: CASSLQRAQYF. The chain uses TRBV7-2 and TRBJ2-5; tentatively, D is TRBD2 (5 bases). The V gene lost 3 bases and the J gene lost 9 bases, with 8 bases spanning the gap. Germline values: CDR1 SGHTA, CDR2 FQGNSA. The CDR3 is 11 residues long.

The chain joins TRBV14 to TRBJ1-2, with no clear D. Trimming pared 3 bases from V and 2 bases from J, leaving 7 bases between. Germline V CDR1 and CDR2: SGHDN, FVKESK. The CDR3 contains 13 residues. The CDR3 bases are TGTGCCAGCAGCCACTCAGAGAACTATGGCTACACCTTC. Translated: CASSHSENYGYTF.

V usage is TRBV7-2 and J usage is TRBJ2-1; D is undetermined. Trimming cost V 5 bases and J 7 bases, with 18 bases left between them. Germline V CDR1 and CDR2: SGHTA, FQGNSA. The CDR3 length is 15 residues. CDR3 in amino acids: CASSTEIHTGNEQFF. DNA for the CDR3: TGTGCCAGCAGCACCGAGATTCACACGGGTAATGAGCAGTTCTTC.

Regarding this clone: In the same sample, other DNA sequences code for this CDR3. The J gene is TRBJ2-7, the V gene TRBV27; D may correspond to TRBD1 or TRBD2 (7 bases each). V lost 5 bases to trimming and J lost 2 bases, with 13 bases between them. Germline V CDR1 and CDR2: MNHEY, SMNVEV (reference sequence). The CDR3 sequence is 14 residues long. The CDR3 loop reads CASSLAGGAYEQYF. The CDR3 nucleotides are TGTGCCAGCAGTCTCGCAGGGGGGGCCTACGAGCAGTACTTC.

A few counts support this clone. The chain couples TRBV27 to TRBJ2-1; D may be TRBD2 (5 bases). The CDR3 loop spans 14 amino acids. Trimming removed 0 bases at V and 9 bases at J, with 12 bases between. The V gene's germline CDR1 is MNHEY and CDR2 SMNVEV (reference sequence). The CDR3 DNA follows: TGTGCCAGCAGTTTATCGGTCCGGGGAACTGAGCAGTTCTTC. This sequence encodes CASSLSVRGTEQFF.

The chain joins TRBV27 to TRBJ1-2; D ambiguous. The V gene lost 2 bases and the J gene lost 4 bases, with 8 bases spanning the gap. CDR1 MNHEY and CDR2 SMNVEV come from the germline V gene (reference sequence). The CDR3 is 13 amino acids. The CDR3 loop reads CASSLSRGYGYTF. CDR3 sequence (DNA): TGTGCCAGCAGTTTAAGTCGGGGCTATGGCTACACCTTC.

The rearrangement uses TRBV5-6 and TRBJ1-5; D may be TRBD1 (6 bases). V dropped 3 bases and J dropped 6 bases, with 13 bases sitting between them. Germline V gives CDR1 SGHDT, CDR2 YYEEEE. This CDR3 has 14 residues. The CDR3 DNA sequence: TGTGCCAGCAGCTGGTGGGGGGCTAGTCAGCCCCAGCATTTT. It is translated as CASSWWGASQPQHF.

The rearrangement uses TRBV28 and TRBJ2-2, with D unresolved. The CDR3 is made up of 12 amino acids. Germline CDR1 MDHEN, CDR2 SYDVKM. V dropped 6 bases and J dropped 2 bases, with 4 bases sitting between them. The CDR3 nucleotides are TGTGCCAGCAGGGGTAACACCGGGGAGCTGTTTTTT. Translation gives CASRGNTGELFF.

The chain couples TRBV6-5 to TRBJ1-1; D may be TRBD1 (5 bases). From germline, CDR1 is MNHEY and CDR2 SVGAGI. The CDR3 is 12 amino acids. Trimming pared 4 bases from V and 11 bases from J, leaving 14 bases between. The CDR3: CASSSAWGDAFF. As DNA, the CDR3 is TGTGCCAGCAGTTCCGCATGGGGCGATGCTTTCTTT.

This chain uses TRBV6-6 with TRBJ1-5; 9 bases align to TRBD1. The CDR3 has 15 residues. With 7 bases clipped from V and 3 bases from J, the junction kept 7 bases outside the gene matches. Germline V gene sequence: CDR1 MNHNY, CDR2 SVGAGI (reference sequence). CDR3 bases: TGTGCCAGCACGCCGGGGACAGGGTTCAATCAGCCCCAGCATTTT. This codes for CASTPGTGFNQPQHF.

The chain has TRBV18 and TRBJ2-7; 10 bases map to TRBD1. V lost 1 base and J lost 3; bases outside the gene matches: 9. CDR3 size: 17 residues. Germline CDR1 reads KGHSH; CDR2 reads LQKENI. The chain's CDR3 is CASSPRQGAFTVYEQYF. The CDR3 DNA follows: TGTGCCAGCTCACCACGACAGGGGGCGTTTACGGTCTACGAGCAGTACTTC.

This chain joins TRBV15 and TRBJ1-2; 8 nucleotides align to TRBD1. The V gene end was trimmed by 5 bases and the J gene end by 4 bases; junction bases not matched to a gene: 15. Germline V CDR1 and CDR2: LNHNV, YYDKDF (reference sequence). This CDR3 is 17 amino acids long. The chain's CDR3 is CATSDPGTGNRGYGYTF. The CDR3, as DNA: TGTGCCACCAGCGACCCCGGGACAGGAAACAGGGGCTATGGCTACACCTTC.

This clone has only one observation. V is TRBV30 and J is TRBJ2-5; tentative D call: TRBD2 (7 bases). CDR1 is GTSNPN, CDR2 SVGIG, per germline (reference sequence). The length of the CDR3 is 16 residues. Trimming took off 0 bases at V and 5 bases at J, with 19 bases between the two ends. Here the CDR3 reads CAWSVPGARAGETQYF. CDR3 bases: TGTGCCTGGAGTGTCCCGGGGGCGCGAGCGGGGGAGACCCAGTACTTC.

The genes are TRBV5-1 and TRBJ2-7, with D perhaps TRBD1 (7 bases). Deletions cut 4 bases from V and 5 bases from J, with 13 bases between. The CDR3 is 13 residues long. Germline loops: CDR1 SGHRS, CDR2 YFSETQ. In DNA, the CDR3 is TGCGCCAGCAGCCACGGAGGGGGCGACGAGCAGTACTTC. This codes for CASSHGGGDEQYF. The full variable domain, rest sourced from reference TRBV5-1 and TRBJ2-7, is KAGVTQTPRYLIKTRGQQVTLSCSPISGHRSVSWYQQTPGQGLQFLFEYFSETQRNKGNFPGRFSGRQFSNSRSEMNVSTLELGDSALYLCASSHGGGDEQYFGPGTRLTVT.

J is TRBJ2-7 and V is TRBV6-5; D not resolved. V lost 0 bases and J 9 bases, leaving 12 bases between the germline ends. The CDR3 consists of 13 residues. The germline V gene has CDR1 MNHEY and CDR2 SVGAGI. In DNA form, the CDR3 reads TGTGCCAGCAGTTACTCGGTAGGGTTATGGCAGTACTTC. Its translation: CASSYSVGLWQYF.

This rearrangement joins TRBV5-1 to TRBJ1-3, with unresolved D. Germline values: CDR1 SGHRS, CDR2 YFSETQ. The CDR3 is made up of 15 amino acids. Deletions cut 0 bases from V and 0 bases from J, with 7 bases between. The CDR3 loop reads CASSLDGSSGNTIYF. The CDR3 bases are TGCGCCAGCAGCTTGGACGGCTCCTCTGGAAACACCATATATTTT. Based on the CDR3 plus reference TRBV5-1 and TRBJ1-3, the full variable domain is KAGVTQTPRYLIKTRGQQVTLSCSPISGHRSVSWYQQTPGQGLQFLFEYFSETQRNKGNFPGRFSGRQFSNSRSEMNVSTLELGDSALYLCASSLDGSSGNTIYFGEGSWLTVV.

The chain links TRBV30 to TRBJ2-2, with D uncertain. Germline-derived CDR1 and CDR2 are GTSNPN and SVGIG (reference sequence). The V and J ends lost 1 base and 7 bases respectively, with 16 bases between them. The CDR3 loop spans 15 amino acids. The CDR3 DNA reads as TGTGCCTGGAGTGCGGCCCTGGAACTTGGCGGGGAGCTGTTTTTT. Translation gives CAWSAALELGGELFF.

This chain links TRBV19 with TRBJ2-6, with a possible D match to TRBD2 (5 bases). The CDR3 consists of 15 residues. V lost 7 bases to trimming and J lost 0 bases, with 10 bases between them. Germline-derived CDR1 and CDR2 are LNHDA and SQIVND (reference sequence). In DNA form, the CDR3 reads TGTGCCAGTATAGGAGGAGACTCTGGGGCCAACGTCCTGACTTTC. As protein: CASIGGDSGANVLTF.

The rearrangement links TRBV29-1 to TRBJ2-1, with 8 bases lining up with TRBD1. The V gene end was trimmed by 5 bases and the J gene end by 5 bases; junction bases not matched to a gene: 8. The CDR3 spans 14 residues. The germline CDR1 and CDR2 sequences are SQVTM and ANQGSEA. CDR3 nucleotides: TGCAGCGTTTTGACCGGACAGGGAAACAATGAGCAGTTCTTC. As protein: CSVLTGQGNNEQFF.

The V gene is TRBV5-6, the J gene TRBJ2-2; maybe TRBD2 (5 bases). The CDR3 is made up of 13 amino acids. Trimming took 2 bases from V and 6 from J, leaving 8 bases between them. The germline V gene has CDR1 SGHDT and CDR2 YYEEEE. The CDR3 nucleotides are TGTGCCAGCAGCTTCACTAGTTCCGGGGAGCTGTTTTTT. Translation: CASSFTSSGELFF.

This chain links TRBV10-1 with TRBJ2-3, with 10 positions matching TRBD1. J lost 8 bases, V lost 3 bases, and 11 bases had no gene match. The CDR3 runs 16 residues. Germline V lookup: CDR1 WNHNN, CDR2 SYGVQD (reference sequence). In DNA, the CDR3 is TGCGCCAGCAGTGACTTGGGGACAGGGGCCTCGGTTACGCAGTATTTT. Translation: CASSDLGTGASVTQYF.

V is TRBV4-3 and J is TRBJ2-3; TRBD1 is a possible D gene (5 bases). Germline values: CDR1 LGHNA, CDR2 YSLEER. V was pared by 0 bases and J by 3 bases, with 16 bases between. The CDR3 spans 17 residues. The chain's CDR3 is CASSQDLSGQGTDTQYF. Written as DNA, the CDR3 is TGCGCCAGCAGCCAAGATCTGTCTGGGCAGGGAACAGATACGCAGTATTTT.